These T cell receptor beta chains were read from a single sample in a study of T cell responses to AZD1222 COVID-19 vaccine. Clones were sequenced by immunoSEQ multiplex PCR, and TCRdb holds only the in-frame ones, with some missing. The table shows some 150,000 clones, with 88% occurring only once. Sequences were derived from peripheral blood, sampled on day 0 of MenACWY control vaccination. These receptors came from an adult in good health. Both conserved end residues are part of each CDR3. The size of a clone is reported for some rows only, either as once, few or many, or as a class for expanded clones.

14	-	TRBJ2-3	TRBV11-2	CASSLGLGTDTQYF
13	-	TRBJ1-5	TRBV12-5	CASGREGNQPQHF
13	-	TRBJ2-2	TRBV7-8	CASSFGTGGELFF
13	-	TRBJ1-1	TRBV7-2	CASDGRRGRGAFF
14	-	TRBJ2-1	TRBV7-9	CASSLGTQKHEQFF
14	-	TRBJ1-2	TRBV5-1	CASSRGEKVYGYTF
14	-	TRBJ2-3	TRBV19	CATGYEGGTDTQYF
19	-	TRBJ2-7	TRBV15	CATSRDVTSGRGKVYEQYF
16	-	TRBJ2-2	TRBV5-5	CASSVHRGSDTGELFF
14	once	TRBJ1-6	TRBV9	CASSVVGSNSPLHF
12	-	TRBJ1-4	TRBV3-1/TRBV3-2	CASSSLGEKLFF
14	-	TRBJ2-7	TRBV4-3	CASSQTESSYEQYF
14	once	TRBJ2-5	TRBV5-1	CASSLEGGAETQYF
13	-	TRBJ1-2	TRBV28	CASTAGYDYGYTF
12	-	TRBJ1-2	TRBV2	CASSERGYGYTF
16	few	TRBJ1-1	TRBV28	CASKPGTASWYTEAFF
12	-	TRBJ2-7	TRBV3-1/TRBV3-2	CASSSPSYEQYF
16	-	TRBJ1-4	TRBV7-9	CASSPRQISTNEKLFF
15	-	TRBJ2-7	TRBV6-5	CASSYFAVSSYEQYF
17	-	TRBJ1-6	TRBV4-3	CASSQWGGSSYNSPLHF
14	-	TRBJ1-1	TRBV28	CASSPPRADTEAFF
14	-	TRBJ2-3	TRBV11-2	CASSLDPAGGSQYF
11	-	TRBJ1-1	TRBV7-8	CASSFGPEAFF
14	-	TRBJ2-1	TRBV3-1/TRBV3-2	CASTSADTYNEQFF
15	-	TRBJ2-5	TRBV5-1	CASSRSGGRGETQYF
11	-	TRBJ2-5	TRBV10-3	CAISGGETQYF
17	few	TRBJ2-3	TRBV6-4	CASSATTSGGGTDTQYF
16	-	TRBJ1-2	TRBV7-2	CASSLGPGQGYYGYTF
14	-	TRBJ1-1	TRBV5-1	CASSFGPGATEAFF
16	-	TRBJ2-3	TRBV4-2	CASSQDVGQVTDTQYF
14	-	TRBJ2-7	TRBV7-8	CASSPDGLGDEQYF
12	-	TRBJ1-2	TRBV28	CASSLNRDGYTF
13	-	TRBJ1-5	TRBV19	CASMGQVKGSQHF
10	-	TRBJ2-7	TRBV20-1	CSARNYEQYF
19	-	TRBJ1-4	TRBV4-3	CASSVGGVQVRASNEKLFF
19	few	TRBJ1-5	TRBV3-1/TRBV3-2	CASSQGRGDRPLSNQPQHF
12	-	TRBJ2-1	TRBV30	CAWGGDSGEQFF
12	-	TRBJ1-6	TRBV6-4	CASSDQNSPLHF
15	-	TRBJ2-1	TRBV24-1	CATSDWDNGADEQFF
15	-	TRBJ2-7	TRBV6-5	CASSYSGTNEGEQYF
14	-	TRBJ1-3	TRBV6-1	CASSEGEGRNTIYF
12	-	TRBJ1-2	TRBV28	CASRTGGYGYTF